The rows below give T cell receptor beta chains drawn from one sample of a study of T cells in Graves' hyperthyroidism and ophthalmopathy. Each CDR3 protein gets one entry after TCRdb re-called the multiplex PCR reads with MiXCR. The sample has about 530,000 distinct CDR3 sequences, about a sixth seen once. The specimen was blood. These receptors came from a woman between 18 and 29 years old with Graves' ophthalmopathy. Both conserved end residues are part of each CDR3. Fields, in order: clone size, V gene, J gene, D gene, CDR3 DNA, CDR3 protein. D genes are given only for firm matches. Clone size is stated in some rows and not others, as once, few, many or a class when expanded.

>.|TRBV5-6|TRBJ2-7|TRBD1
TGTGCCAGCAACAAAAGATCCCGGGACAGCAATCTCTACGAGCAGTACTTC
CASNKRSRDSNLYEQYF
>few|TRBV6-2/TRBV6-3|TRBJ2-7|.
TGTGCCAGCAGTGCAGGAGATGGCTACGAGCAGTACTTC
CASSAGDGYEQYF
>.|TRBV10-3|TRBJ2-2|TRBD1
TGTGCCATCAGCGGGACAGGGGGGGCCACCGGGGAGCTGTTTTTT
CAISGTGGATGELFF
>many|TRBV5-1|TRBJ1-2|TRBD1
TGCGCCAGCAGCCGTCCCTTGGACAGGGGCCAAAGAGACTATGGCTACACCTTC
CASSRPLDRGQRDYGYTF
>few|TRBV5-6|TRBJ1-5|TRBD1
TGTGCCAGCAGCGATTCGGACAGGGGAGGCAATCAGCCCCAGCATTTT
CASSDSDRGGNQPQHF
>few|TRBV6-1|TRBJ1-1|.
TGTGCCAGCAGTTATGGGAAGGGAGGGAACACTGAAGCTTTCTTT
CASSYGKGGNTEAFF
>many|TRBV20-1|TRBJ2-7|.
TGCAGTGCTAGAGGTCAAGGCAGCCCCTCAGGCGAGCAGTACTTC
CSARGQGSPSGEQYF
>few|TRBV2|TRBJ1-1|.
TGTGCCAGCAGTGTACAGGGATTTAACACTGAAGCTTTCTTT
CASSVQGFNTEAFF
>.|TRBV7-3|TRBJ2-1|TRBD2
TGTGCCAGCAGCCCCCTCGGGGGTGGACTAGCGGGAGTGGGGGAGCAGTTCTTC
CASSPLGGGLAGVGEQFF
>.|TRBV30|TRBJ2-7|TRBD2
TGTGCCTGGAGTGTAGGACTAGCGGGAATCTCCTACGAGCAGTACTTC
CAWSVGLAGISYEQYF
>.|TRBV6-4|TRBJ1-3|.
TGTGCCAGCAGTGACTCGACAGGTGGAAACACCATATATTTT
CASSDSTGGNTIYF
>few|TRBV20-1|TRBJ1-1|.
TGCAGTGCTTTGAACGACACGAACACTGAAGCTTTCTTT
CSALNDTNTEAFF
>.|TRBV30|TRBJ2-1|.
TGTGCCTGGAGTTTTCAAGGAGCAGGGGATCCCCATGGGCAGTTCTTC
CAWSFQGAGDPHGQFF
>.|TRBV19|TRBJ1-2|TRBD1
TGTGCCAGTAGTAGACAGGGCTCCTATGGCTACACCTTC
CASSRQGSYGYTF
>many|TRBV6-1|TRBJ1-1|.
TGTGCCAGCAGTGAAGGGACTGCCCTGAACACTGAAGCTTTCTTT
CASSEGTALNTEAFF
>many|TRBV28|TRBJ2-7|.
TGTGCCAGCATGGAAGGCAGTACCTACGAGCAGTACTTC
CASMEGSTYEQYF
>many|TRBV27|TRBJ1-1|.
TGTGCCAGCAGTACCTACGGGGGGCGGACTGAAGCTTTCTTT
CASSTYGGRTEAFF
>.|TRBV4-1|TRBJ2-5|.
TGCGCCAGCAGCCAAGTCTGGACAGACCAAGAGACCCAGTACTTC
CASSQVWTDQETQYF